The TCR beta chain described here comes from a study of circulating and synovial CD4+ cells in juvenile arthritis. General observations from the study: Some such blood samples were as oligoclonal as synovium. CPL and bulk CD4 samples differed at least tenfold in T cell genomes.

The CDR3 contains 15 residues. Germline V gene data show CDR1 as MNHEY and CDR2 as SMNVEV (reference sequence). V lost 6 bases to trimming and J lost 4 bases, with 18 bases between them. TCRdb's copy holds only in-frame clones and misses some; the assay was immunoSEQ multiplex PCR. The sample consists of roughly 13,000 clones, roughly 83% of them appearing once. In the case of this clone: Its antigen remains unidentified.

Patients with active juvenile idiopathic arthritis donated these samples. Sequenced input: CD4+ T cells from synovial fluid. The rearrangement links TRBV27 to TRBJ1-2; a weak D match, TRBD1 (5 bases). The TCR was taken from a human patient with juvenile idiopathic arthritis. Some clones in this sample may be carry-over from other donors' samples. The CDR3 loop is CASRSGGGAFYGYTF. Here the CDR3 DNA reads TGTGCCAGCAGATCCGGGGGGGGTGCCTTCTATGGCTACACCTTC.